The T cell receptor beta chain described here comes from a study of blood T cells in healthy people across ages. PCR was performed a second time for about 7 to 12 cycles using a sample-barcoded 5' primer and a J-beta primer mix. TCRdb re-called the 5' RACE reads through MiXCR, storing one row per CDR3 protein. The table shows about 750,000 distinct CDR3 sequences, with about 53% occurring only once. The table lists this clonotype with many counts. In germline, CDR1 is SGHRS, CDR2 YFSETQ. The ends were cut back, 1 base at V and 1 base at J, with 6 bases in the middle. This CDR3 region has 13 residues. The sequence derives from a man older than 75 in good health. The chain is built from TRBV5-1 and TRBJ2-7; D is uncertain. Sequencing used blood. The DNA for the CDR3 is TGCGCCAGCAGCTTGCGGGTTTCCTACGAGCAGTACTTC. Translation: CASSLRVSYEQYF.